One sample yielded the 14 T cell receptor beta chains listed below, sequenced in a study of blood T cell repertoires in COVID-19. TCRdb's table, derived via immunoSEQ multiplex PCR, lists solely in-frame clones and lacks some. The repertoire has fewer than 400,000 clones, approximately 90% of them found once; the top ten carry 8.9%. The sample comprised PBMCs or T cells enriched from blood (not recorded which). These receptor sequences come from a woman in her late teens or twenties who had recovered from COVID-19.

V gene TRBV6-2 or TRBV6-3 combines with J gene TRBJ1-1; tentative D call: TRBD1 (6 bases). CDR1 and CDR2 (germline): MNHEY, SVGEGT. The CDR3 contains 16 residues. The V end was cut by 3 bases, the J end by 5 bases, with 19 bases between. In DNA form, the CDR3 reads TGTGCCAGCAGTTATCAACAGGGAATGGTAGGAACTGAAGCTTTCTTT. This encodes CASSYQQGMVGTEAFF.

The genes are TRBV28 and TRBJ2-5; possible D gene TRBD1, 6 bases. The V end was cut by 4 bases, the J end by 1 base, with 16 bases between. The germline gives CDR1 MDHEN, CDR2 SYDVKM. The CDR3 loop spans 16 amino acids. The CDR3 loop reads CASSYPLGDTQETQYF. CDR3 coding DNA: TGTGCCAGCAGTTATCCCCTGGGGGACACCCAAGAGACCCAGTACTTC.

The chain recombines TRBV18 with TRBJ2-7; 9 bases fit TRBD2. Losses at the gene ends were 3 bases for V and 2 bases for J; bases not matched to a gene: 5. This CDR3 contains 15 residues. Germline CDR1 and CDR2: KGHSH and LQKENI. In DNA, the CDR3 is TGTGCCAGCTCACCTAGCGGGAGCCTGCCCTACGAGCAGTACTTC. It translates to CASSPSGSLPYEQYF.

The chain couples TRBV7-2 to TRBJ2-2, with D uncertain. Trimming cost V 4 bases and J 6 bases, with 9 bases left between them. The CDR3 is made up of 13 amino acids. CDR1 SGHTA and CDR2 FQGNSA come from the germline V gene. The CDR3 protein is CASSYSGAGELFF. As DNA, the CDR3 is TGTGCCAGCAGCTACAGTGGTGCCGGGGAGCTGTTTTTT.

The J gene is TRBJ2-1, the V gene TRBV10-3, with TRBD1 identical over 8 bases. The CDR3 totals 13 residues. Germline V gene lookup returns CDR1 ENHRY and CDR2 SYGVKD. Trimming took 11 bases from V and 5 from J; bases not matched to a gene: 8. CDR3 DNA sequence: TGTGCCGCGTCAAGGACAGGGAACAATGAGCAGTTCTTC. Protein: CAASRTGNNEQFF.

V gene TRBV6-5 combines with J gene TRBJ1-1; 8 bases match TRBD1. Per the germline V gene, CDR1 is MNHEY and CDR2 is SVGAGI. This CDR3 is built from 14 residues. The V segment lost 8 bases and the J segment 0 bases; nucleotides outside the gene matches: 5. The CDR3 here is CASGRQGLNTEAFF. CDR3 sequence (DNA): TGTGCCAGCGGCCGACAGGGGCTGAACACTGAAGCTTTCTTT.

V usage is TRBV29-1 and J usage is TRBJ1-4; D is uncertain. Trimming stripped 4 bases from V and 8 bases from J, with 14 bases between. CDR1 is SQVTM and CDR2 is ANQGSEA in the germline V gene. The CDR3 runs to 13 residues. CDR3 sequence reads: CSVVRHFGEKLFF. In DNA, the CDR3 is TGCAGCGTTGTCAGGCATTTCGGCGAAAAACTGTTTTTT. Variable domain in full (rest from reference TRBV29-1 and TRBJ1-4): SAVISQKPSRDICQRGTSLTIQCQVDSQVTMMFWYRQQPGQSLTLIATANQGSEATYESGFVIDKFPISRPNLTFSTLTVSNMSPEDSSIYLCSVVRHFGEKLFFGSGTQLSVL.

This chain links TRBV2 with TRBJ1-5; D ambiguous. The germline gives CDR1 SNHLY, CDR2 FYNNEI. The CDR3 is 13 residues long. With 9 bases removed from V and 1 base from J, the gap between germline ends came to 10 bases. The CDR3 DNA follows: TGTGCCAGTACCCAAGCGAGCAATCAGCCCCAGCATTTT. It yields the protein CASTQASNQPQHF.

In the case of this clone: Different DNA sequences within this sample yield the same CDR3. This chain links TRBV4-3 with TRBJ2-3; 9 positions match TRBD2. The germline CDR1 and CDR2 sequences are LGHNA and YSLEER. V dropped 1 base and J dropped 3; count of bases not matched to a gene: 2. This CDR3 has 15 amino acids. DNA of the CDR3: TGCGCCAGCAGCCAAGTTCTAGCGGGAACAGATACGCAGTATTTT. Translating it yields CASSQVLAGTDTQYF.

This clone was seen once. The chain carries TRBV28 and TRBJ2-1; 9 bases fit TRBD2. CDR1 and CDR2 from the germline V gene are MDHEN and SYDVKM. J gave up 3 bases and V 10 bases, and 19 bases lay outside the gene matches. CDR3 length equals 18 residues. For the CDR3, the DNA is TGTGCCATCTCAGGGGGAGCGGCTAGCGGGACTTACTACAATGAGCAGTTCTTC. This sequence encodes CAISGGAASGTYYNEQFF.

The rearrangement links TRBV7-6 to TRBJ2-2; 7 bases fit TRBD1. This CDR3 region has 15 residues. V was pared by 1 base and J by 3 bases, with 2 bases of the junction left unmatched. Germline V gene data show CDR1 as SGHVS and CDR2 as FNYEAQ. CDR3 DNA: TGTGCCAGCAGCTTAGACAGGGGATACACCGGGGAGCTGTTTTTT. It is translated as CASSLDRGYTGELFF.

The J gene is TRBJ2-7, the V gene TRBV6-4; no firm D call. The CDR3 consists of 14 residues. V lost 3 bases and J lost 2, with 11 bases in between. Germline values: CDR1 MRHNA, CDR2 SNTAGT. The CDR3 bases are TGTGCCAGCAGTGATGTGGGCAGTGCCTACGAGCAGTACTTC. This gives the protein CASSDVGSAYEQYF.

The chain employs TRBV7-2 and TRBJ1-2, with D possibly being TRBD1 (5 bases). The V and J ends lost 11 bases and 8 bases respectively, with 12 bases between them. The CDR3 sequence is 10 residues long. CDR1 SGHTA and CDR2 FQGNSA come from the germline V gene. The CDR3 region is CAGRRGGYTF. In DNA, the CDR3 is TGTGCCGGGAGGAGGGGCGGCTACACCTTC.

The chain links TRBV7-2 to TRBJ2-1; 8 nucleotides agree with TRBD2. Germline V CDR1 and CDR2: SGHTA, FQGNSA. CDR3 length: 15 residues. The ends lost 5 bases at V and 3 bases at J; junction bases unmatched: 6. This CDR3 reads CASSGSGAVYNEQFF. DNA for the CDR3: TGTGCCAGCAGCGGTAGCGGGGCCGTCTACAATGAGCAGTTCTTC.